The 31 T cell receptor beta chains listed next were all sequenced from one sample in a study of control samples from healthy donors and cancer patients. The method was immunoSEQ multiplex PCR; TCRdb's version includes in-frame clones alone and lacks a portion of them. The sample holds some 120,000 clones, around 90% seen once. Sequencing input: blood. The receptors were gathered from a man aged 18 to 29 in good health.

This clone came up once. The rearrangement links TRBV3-1 (or the pseudogene TRBV3-2) to TRBJ1-5; D is uncertain. With 0 bases removed from V and 1 base from J, the gap between germline ends came to 7 bases. CDR3 size: 15 residues. From germline, CDR1 is LGHDT and CDR2 YNNKEL (reference sequence). CDR3 region: CASSQDTGSNQPQHF. The DNA for the CDR3 is TGTGCCAGCAGCCAAGACACCGGAAGCAATCAGCCCCAGCATTTT.

This clone was counted between two and nine times. This chain uses TRBV19 with TRBJ1-2, with 9 bases that match TRBD1. CDR3 size: 12 residues. Per the germline V gene, CDR1 is LNHDA and CDR2 is SQIVND (reference sequence). The J segment lost 2 bases and the V segment lost 10 bases, leaving 2 bases of the junction unmatched. CDR3 nucleotide sequence: TGTGCCATCGGGACAGGGAACTATGGCTACACCTTC. Translated: CAIGTGNYGYTF. The full variable domain, rest sourced from reference TRBV19 and TRBJ1-2, is DGGITQSPKYLFRKEGQNVTLSCEQNLNHDAMYWYRQDPGQGLRLIYYSQIVNDFQKGDIAEGYSVSREKKESFPLTVTSAQKNPTAFYLCAIGTGNYGYTFGSGTRLTVV.

The chain has TRBV18 and TRBJ1-1; no firm D call. CDR1 and CDR2 (germline): KGHSH, LQKENI. This CDR3 has 15 amino acids. Trimming took off 2 bases at V and 5 bases at J, with 15 bases between the two ends. CDR3 DNA sequence: TGTGCCAGCTCACCAAATTTAGGGCAATGGACTGAAGCTTTCTTT. Amino acid sequence: CASSPNLGQWTEAFF.

The chain has TRBV6-2 or TRBV6-3 and TRBJ2-7; 7 bases map to TRBD2. Germline values: CDR1 MNHEY, CDR2 SVGEGT. The V and J ends lost 0 bases and 4 bases, in that order; junction bases with no gene match: 3. The CDR3 sequence is 14 residues long. The CDR3 loop reads CASSYSQGGYEQYV. CDR3 coding DNA: TGTGCCAGCAGTTACTCTCAGGGAGGGTACGAGCAGTACGTC.

The gene calls are TRBV29-1 and TRBJ1-1; 7 nucleotides line up with TRBD1. V was clipped by 8 bases and J by 0 bases; unmatched bases: 6. The CDR3 loop spans 13 amino acids. Germline CDR1 is SQVTM and CDR2 is ANQGSEA. CDR3 region: CSFRQGLNTEAFF. The CDR3 DNA follows: TGCAGCTTCAGACAGGGCTTGAACACTGAAGCTTTCTTT.

The chain links TRBV6-2 or TRBV6-3 to TRBJ2-2; 9 bases match TRBD2. The ends lost 6 bases at V and 4 bases at J; junction bases unmatched: 3. This CDR3 spans 14 amino acids. CDR1 and CDR2 from the germline V gene are MNHEY and SVGEGT. Here the CDR3 reads CASSSSGVTGELFF. The CDR3 DNA follows: TGTGCCAGCAGCTCTAGCGGGGTCACCGGGGAGCTGTTTTTT.

The rearrangement joins TRBV12-2 to TRBJ2-3; the D segment call TRBD2 is taken from the table without a DNA check. TRBV12-2 is a pseudogene segment. The CDR3 length is 16 residues. CDR3 in DNA: TGTGCAAGTCGCTGTGGGCGGGGGCTTGTCACAGATACGCAGTATTTT. It is translated as CASRCGRGLVTDTQYF.

The chain links TRBV12-3 or TRBV12-4 to TRBJ1-2; D unclear. Trimming stripped 6 bases from V and 4 bases from J, with 6 bases between. CDR3 length: 11 amino acids. In DNA form, the CDR3 reads TGTGCCAGCAGCAACTCCTATGGCTACACCTTC. This sequence encodes CASSNSYGYTF.

This clone has just one count. The chain combines TRBV27 with TRBJ2-1; 7 bases match TRBD2. The CDR3 is 14 residues long. The germline gives CDR1 MNHEY, CDR2 SMNVEV (reference sequence). J was trimmed by 7 bases and V by 2 bases; bases with no gene match: 5. CDR3 sequence reads: CASSLSLGGNEQFF. CDR3 coding DNA: TGTGCCAGCAGTTTAAGTCTCGGGGGGAATGAGCAGTTCTTC.

The chain has TRBV7-9 and TRBJ1-2; D unresolved. V gave up 1 base and J gave up 8 bases, with 14 bases separating them. The germline V gene encodes CDR1 SEHNR and CDR2 FQNEAQ (reference sequence). The CDR3 is 14 amino acids. As DNA, the CDR3 is TGTGCCAGCAGCTTAGGTGGGGAAGTGGAGGGCTACACCTTC. Residues: CASSLGGEVEGYTF.

This clone was observed once. The DNA is omitted, as the CDR3 cannot be located on it reliably, and the CDR3 follows TCRdb's listing. The chain recombines TRBV9 with TRBJ2-1. The CDR3 spans 12 amino acids, including both terminal residues. Germline lookup yields CDR1 SGDLS and CDR2 YYNGEE. Here the CDR3 reads CASSVGSGTEVF.

The chain recombines TRBV7-8 with TRBJ1-1; tentatively, D is TRBD1 (6 bases). The V gene lost 7 bases and the J gene lost 0 bases, with 12 bases spanning the gap. Germline V gives CDR1 SGHVS, CDR2 FQNEAQ. There are 14 residues in the CDR3. The CDR3 DNA reads as TGTGCCAGCACCTGGGGACAAATGAACACTGAAGCTTTCTTT. Protein sequence: CASTWGQMNTEAFF. Filled out from reference TRBV7-8 and TRBJ1-1, the complete variable domain reads GAGVSQSPRYKVAKRGQDVALRCDPISGHVSLFWYQQALGQGPEFLTYFQNEAQLDKSGLPSDRFFAERPEGSVSTLKIQRTQQEDSAVYLCASTWGQMNTEAFFGQGTRLTVV.

This chain uses TRBV6-1 with TRBJ1-2, with 9 bases that match TRBD1. CDR3 length: 14 amino acids. With 6 bases clipped from V and 3 bases from J, the junction kept 5 bases outside the gene matches. From germline, CDR1 is MNHNS and CDR2 SASEGT. The CDR3 protein is CASSYDRGDYGYTF. The CDR3 DNA reads as TGTGCCAGCAGCTACGACAGGGGGGACTATGGCTACACCTTC.

This sequence joins TRBV6-2 or TRBV6-3 and TRBJ2-7; possible D gene TRBD2, 6 bases. With 6 bases removed from V and 4 bases from J, the gap between germline ends came to 13 bases. The V gene's germline CDR1 is MNHEY and CDR2 SVGEGT. The CDR3 runs to 13 residues. The CDR3, as DNA: TGTGCCAGCAGCCCCATACTAGCATACGAGCAGTACGTC. Protein product: CASSPILAYEQYV.

V gene TRBV3-1 (or the pseudogene TRBV3-2) combines with J gene TRBJ2-7; D gene ambiguous. CDR3 length: 15 amino acids. Germline lookup yields CDR1 LGHDT and CDR2 YNNKEL (reference sequence). V gave up 0 bases and J gave up 2 bases, with 11 bases separating them. This CDR3 reads CASSQEPGRPYEQYF. CDR3 nucleotide sequence: TGTGCCAGCAGCCAAGAGCCTGGCAGGCCCTACGAGCAGTACTTC.

The CDR3 reads CASSIGSGDYGYTF. CDR3 sequence (DNA): TGTGCCAGTAGTATTGGGTCTGGAGACTATGGCTACACCTTC. V gene TRBV19 combines with J gene TRBJ1-2; D not resolved. The V gene lost 3 bases and the J gene lost 3 bases, with 11 bases spanning the gap. Germline values: CDR1 LNHDA, CDR2 SQIVND (reference sequence). The CDR3 runs 14 residues.

The chain has TRBV3-1 (or the pseudogene TRBV3-2) and TRBJ1-2; TRBD1 matches 7 bases. V shed 4 bases and J 6 bases; nucleotides not matched to a gene: 5. Germline loops: CDR1 LGHDT, CDR2 YNNKEL (reference sequence). This CDR3 has 13 residues. In DNA, the CDR3 is TGTGCCAGCAGCCCCGGGACAGTTGATGGCTACACCTTC. This gives the protein CASSPGTVDGYTF.

The chain joins TRBV7-8 to TRBJ2-5; TRBD2 matches at 8 bases. Germline assignment: CDR1 SGHVS and CDR2 FQNEAQ. The CDR3 runs to 14 residues. Trimming at V came to 1 base and at J to 4 bases, leaving 2 bases not matched to a gene. The CDR3 reads CASSLGAGVETQYF. Here the CDR3 DNA reads TGTGCCAGCAGCTTAGGAGCGGGGGTAGAGACCCAGTACTTC.

This chain joins TRBV4-1 and TRBJ1-1; 10 bases align to TRBD1. Germline V gene sequence: CDR1 MGHRA, CDR2 YSYEKL. The CDR3 covers 15 residues. The V and J ends lost 5 bases and 4 bases, in that order; junction bases with no gene match: 7. The CDR3 here is CASSYGTGEGTEAFF. The CDR3 DNA reads TGCGCCAGCAGCTACGGGACAGGGGAGGGCACTGAAGCTTTCTTT.

This chain uses TRBV19 with TRBJ1-1; no clear D. From germline, CDR1 is LNHDA and CDR2 SQIVND (reference sequence). Deletions cut 5 bases from V and 3 bases from J, with 13 bases between. The length of the CDR3 is 14 residues. The CDR3 loop reads CASSYGVGYTEAFF. In nucleotides, the CDR3 is TGTGCCAGTAGTTACGGGGTGGGGTACACTGAAGCTTTCTTT.

The chain recombines TRBV5-1 with TRBJ2-1; 7 positions agree with TRBD1. The CDR3 has 17 residues. Per the germline V gene, CDR1 is SGHRS and CDR2 is YFSETQ. V dropped 0 bases and J dropped 9; count of bases not matched to a gene: 15. In nucleotides, the CDR3 is TGCGCCAGCAGCTTGGCCCGGGACAGTGCCCTAGTTGGTGAGCAGTTCTTC. Translation gives CASSLARDSALVGEQFF.

V is TRBV3-1 (or the pseudogene TRBV3-2) and J is TRBJ2-3; D uncertain. Trimming removed 0 bases at V and 2 bases at J, with 9 bases between. The CDR3 is 15 residues long. Germline values: CDR1 LGHDT, CDR2 YNNKEL (reference sequence). The CDR3 sequence is CASSQDLWTTDTQYF. CDR3 DNA: TGTGCCAGCAGCCAAGATCTCTGGACCACAGATACGCAGTATTTT.

Here the CDR3 reads CATQMWGRDGYTF. The DNA for the CDR3 is TGTGCCACTCAAATGTGGGGGCGGGATGGCTACACCTTC. The chain is built from TRBV12-3 or TRBV12-4 and TRBJ1-2; a possible D gene is TRBD1 (6 bases). The length of the CDR3 is 13 residues. V gave up 10 bases and J gave up 6 bases, with 18 bases separating them.

In DNA form, the CDR3 reads TGTGCCAGCAGTTTAGTCGGACAGGGATTACAGTACGAGCAGTACTTC. It codes for CASSLVGQGLQYEQYF. The rearrangement joins TRBV28 to TRBJ2-7; 8 bases fit TRBD1. Trimming removed 2 bases from V and 4 bases from J; junction bases left unmatched: 10. This CDR3 is 16 amino acids long. CDR1 is MDHEN, CDR2 SYDVKM, per germline.

The chain carries TRBV6-5 and TRBJ2-3, with D possibly matching TRBD2 (6 bases). V was pared by 8 bases and J by 1 base, with 13 bases between. This CDR3 has 14 residues. The germline CDR1 and CDR2 sequences are MNHEY and SVGAGI. The CDR3 region is CASPGTSRTDTQYF. Written as DNA, the CDR3 is TGTGCCAGCCCCGGGACTTCTCGCACAGATACGCAGTATTTT.

The chain links TRBV27 to TRBJ1-5; tentative D call: TRBD1 (5 bases). Germline loops: CDR1 MNHEY, CDR2 SMNVEV (reference sequence). V lost 5 bases and J 9 bases, leaving 26 bases between the germline ends. The CDR3 spans 17 residues. The CDR3 DNA reads as TGTGCCAGCAGTCCACGCCCTCGGGACGGGGGGATTGGGCCCCAGCATTTT. Its translation is CASSPRPRDGGIGPQHF.

In nucleotides, the CDR3 is TGTGCCAGCAGTGAAGACCAGAATGGGGGAAACACCATATATTTT. Amino acid sequence: CASSEDQNGGNTIYF. This chain links TRBV2 with TRBJ1-3, with D unclear. This CDR3 region has 15 residues. Germline CDR1 SNHLY, CDR2 FYNNEI. V lost 1 base, J lost 4 bases, and 11 bases lay in between. The variable domain in full, with the rest retrieved from reference TRBV2 and TRBJ1-3, is EPEVTQTPSHQVTQMGQEVILRCVPISNHLYFYWYRQILGQKVEFLVSFYNNEISEKSEIFDDQFSVERPDGSNFTLKIRSTKLEDSAMYFCASSEDQNGGNTIYFGEGSWLTVV.

The rearrangement joins TRBV30 to TRBJ2-3, with D possibly matching TRBD1 (5 bases). Germline V gives CDR1 GTSNPN, CDR2 SVGIG (reference sequence). The CDR3 is 13 residues long. V was pared by 7 bases and J by 5 bases, with 16 bases between. The CDR3 bases are TGTGCCTCTGAACCAGGGAACGGAGATACGCAGTATTTT. This codes for CASEPGNGDTQYF.

The V and J genes are TRBV3-1 (or the pseudogene TRBV3-2) and TRBJ1-6, with no clear D. There are 16 residues in the CDR3. Trimming removed 0 bases at V and 9 bases at J, with 15 bases between. CDR1 is LGHDT and CDR2 is YNNKEL in the germline V gene (reference sequence). This CDR3 reads CASSQDPAGWGSPLHF. For the CDR3, the DNA is TGTGCCAGCAGCCAAGATCCCGCGGGGTGGGGTTCACCCCTCCACTTT.

The chain carries TRBV10-3 and TRBJ2-3, with TRBD2 identical over 8 bases. There are 16 residues in the CDR3. V dropped 0 bases and J dropped 5; count of bases not matched to a gene: 7. CDR1 ENHRY and CDR2 SYGVKD come from the germline V gene. The CDR3 spells CAISESIAGGVDTQYF. CDR3 DNA: TGTGCCATCAGTGAGTCGATCGCGGGAGGTGTAGATACGCAGTATTTT.

Concerning this clone itself: An end of the junction does not agree with germline; a read error may underlie this. The same CDR3 is also encoded by other DNA sequences in this sample. The CDR3 sequence: CASSPSGGAEIYEQYF. The CDR3 nucleotides are TGTGCCAGCAGCCCGAGCGGGGGAGCGGAGATCTACGAGCAGTATTTC. The chain links TRBV9 to TRBJ2-7, with 8 nucleotides matching TRBD2. From germline, CDR1 is SGDLS and CDR2 YYNGEE. The CDR3 spans 16 residues. Combining the CDR3 with reference TRBV9 and TRBJ2-7 gives the whole variable domain DSGVTQTPKHLITATGQRVTLRCSPRSGDLSVYWYQQSLDQGLQFLIQYYNGEERAKGNILERFSAQQFPDLHSELNLSSLELGDSALYFCASSPSGGAEIYEQYFGPGTRLTVT.